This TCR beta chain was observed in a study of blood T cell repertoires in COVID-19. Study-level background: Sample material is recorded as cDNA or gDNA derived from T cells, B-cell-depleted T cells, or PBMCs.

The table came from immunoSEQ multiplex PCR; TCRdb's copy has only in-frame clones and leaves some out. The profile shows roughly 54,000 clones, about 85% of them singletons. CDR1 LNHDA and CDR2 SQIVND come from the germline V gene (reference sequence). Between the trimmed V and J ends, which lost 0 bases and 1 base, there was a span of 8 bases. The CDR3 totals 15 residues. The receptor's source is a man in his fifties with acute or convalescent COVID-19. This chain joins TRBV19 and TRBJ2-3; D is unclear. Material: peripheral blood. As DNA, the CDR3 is TGTGCCAGTAGTATAGAGGCAGGCCGCACAGATACGCAGTATTTT. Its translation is CASSIEAGRTDTQYF.